This TCR beta chain was identified in a study of blood T cell repertoires in COVID-19. Turning to the study itself: Samples representing acute and convalescent COVID-19 were sourced from the United States, Italy and Spain. The cDNA or gDNA used as material had been derived from T cells, B-cell-depleted T cells, or PBMCs.

Trimming took 0 bases from V and 0 from J; bases not matched to a gene: 15. Germline V lookup: CDR1 ENHRY, CDR2 SYGVKD. The CDR3 runs 20 residues. Libraries were prepared by immunoSEQ multiplex PCR; TCRdb keeps only in-frame clonotypes and omits some of them. The sample consists of some 390,000 clones, around 90% of them appearing once. The source material was peripheral blood. The chain carries TRBV10-3 and TRBJ2-3; 7 bases align to TRBD1. The receptor comes from a human donor in a cohort sampled during active COVID-19. The chain's CDR3 is CAISESSPWGPGQSTDTQYF. The CDR3, as DNA: TGTGCCATCAGTGAGTCGAGTCCGTGGGGGCCGGGACAGAGCACAGATACGCAGTATTTT.